The 13 T cell receptor beta chains listed next were all sequenced from one sample in a study of blood T cell repertoires in COVID-19. The method was immunoSEQ multiplex PCR; TCRdb's version includes in-frame clones alone and lacks a portion of them. The table records 60,000 or so clones, 70% to 85% of them present only once. Sequences were obtained from peripheral blood. The origin of the receptors is a man between 60 and 75 years old with acute or convalescent COVID-19.

The chain recombines TRBV18 with TRBJ1-2; D possibly corresponds to TRBD1 (5 bases). Germline V gene sequence: CDR1 KGHSH, CDR2 LQKENI. This CDR3 spans 13 amino acids. With 3 bases removed from V and 5 bases from J, the gap between germline ends came to 10 bases. The CDR3 DNA follows: TGTGCCAGCTCACCGACGGACACTTATGGCTACACCTTC. Translated: CASSPTDTYGYTF.

This chain uses TRBV6-5 with TRBJ1-6; a possible D gene is TRBD1 (5 bases). Per the germline V gene, CDR1 is MNHEY and CDR2 is SVGAGI. Trimming pared 10 bases from V and 7 bases from J, leaving 14 bases between. The CDR3 runs to 13 residues. The CDR3 DNA is TGTGCCACATCGGGGGTAGAGAATTCACCCCTCCACTTT. This encodes CATSGVENSPLHF.

This clone was seen a few times. The V and J genes are TRBV18 and TRBJ1-2, with 7 bases identical to TRBD1. This CDR3 spans 15 amino acids. Trimming removed 3 bases from V and 8 bases from J; junction bases left unmatched: 12. Germline V lookup: CDR1 KGHSH, CDR2 LQKENI. In nucleotides, the CDR3 is TGTGCCAGCTCACCTGAGGACAGGATTGGACAAGGCTACACCTTC. Translation: CASSPEDRIGQGYTF.

This clone was seen a handful of times. V usage is TRBV7-2 and J usage is TRBJ1-2; D is perhaps TRBD1 (5 bases). The V gene's germline CDR1 is SGHTA and CDR2 FQGNSA. This CDR3 comprises 12 residues. V dropped 2 bases and J dropped 6 bases, with 7 bases sitting between them. The CDR3 is CASSLRGDGYTF. CDR3 in DNA: TGTGCCAGCAGCTTACGGGGGGATGGCTACACCTTC.

This sequence joins TRBV6-5 and TRBJ2-2; D is perhaps TRBD1 (5 bases). Germline V gene lookup returns CDR1 MNHEY and CDR2 SVGAGI. The CDR3 length is 14 residues. V lost 8 bases and J lost 4, with 14 bases in between. CDR3 protein: CASPVRDTTGELFF. The CDR3 nucleotides read TGTGCCAGCCCGGTCAGGGATACCACCGGGGAGCTGTTTTTT.

This clone occurred once. This sequence joins TRBV29-1 and TRBJ1-6; 7 nucleotides match TRBD1. Germline V gene data show CDR1 as SQVTM and CDR2 as ANQGSEA. This CDR3 spans 13 amino acids. V lost 6 bases and J lost 8; bases outside the gene matches: 7. The CDR3 DNA reads TGCAGCGTCGCCGGGACAGAAGATTCACCCCTCCACTTT. It encodes CSVAGTEDSPLHF.

V usage is TRBV7-8 and J usage is TRBJ2-1, with 9 bases that match TRBD1. The germline V gene encodes CDR1 SGHVS and CDR2 FQNEAQ. CDR3 length: 17 amino acids. Trimming took 5 bases from V and 7 from J; bases not matched to a gene: 15. The CDR3 loop reads CASSSPQTGQGGNEQFF. DNA for the CDR3: TGTGCCAGCAGCAGCCCTCAGACGGGACAGGGTGGGAATGAGCAGTTCTTC.

The chain combines TRBV7-2 with TRBJ1-2; D is unresolved. Germline V gene sequence: CDR1 SGHTA, CDR2 FQGNSA. This CDR3 comprises 13 residues. Trimming stripped 8 bases from V and 8 bases from J, with 18 bases between. CDR3 protein: CASREPGPIGYTF. Written as DNA, the CDR3 is TGTGCCAGCCGGGAACCCGGACCTATAGGCTACACCTTC.

Comments on this clone: The same CDR3 also results from other DNA sequences found in this sample. The chain couples TRBV24-1 to TRBJ2-3, with TRBD2 matching 9 bases. The length of the CDR3 is 15 residues. From germline, CDR1 is KGHDR and CDR2 SFDVKD. The ends lost 3 bases at V and 1 base at J; junction bases unmatched: 1. CDR3 DNA: TGTGCCACCAGTGATGTAGCGGGGGGCACAGATACGCAGTATTTT. As protein: CATSDVAGGTDTQYF.

The chain carries TRBV7-8 and TRBJ2-5, with 9 bases matching TRBD2. The germline V gene has CDR1 SGHVS and CDR2 FQNEAQ. The CDR3 spans 14 residues. V was pared by 4 bases and J by 5 bases, with 5 bases of the junction left unmatched. CDR3 amino acids: CASSSRGGVETQYF. CDR3 nucleotides: TGTGCCAGCAGCTCCCGCGGGGGGGTGGAGACCCAGTACTTC.

The chain has TRBV28 and TRBJ1-6; TRBD1 is a possible D gene (6 bases). The germline V and J ends were trimmed by 7 bases and 11 bases, with 18 bases remaining between them. Germline V gives CDR1 MDHEN, CDR2 SYDVKM. This CDR3 contains 14 residues. CDR3 bases: TGTGCCAGCACCCGCCAGGGGAGTCAAGCACCCCTCCACTTT. Encoded protein: CASTRQGSQAPLHF.

The table lists this clone with a few counts. The chain is built from TRBV28 and TRBJ1-4; weak D call: TRBD1 (5 bases). In germline, CDR1 is MDHEN, CDR2 SYDVKM. V was trimmed by 7 bases and J by 5 bases, leaving 11 bases between them. This CDR3 is built from 13 residues. CDR3 loop: CASTDSLNEKLFF. CDR3 bases: TGTGCCAGCACCGACAGCCTCAATGAAAAACTGTTTTTT.

The J gene is TRBJ2-5, the V gene TRBV5-1; TRBD1 matches 8 bases. After removal of 1 base from V and 1 base from J, the junction contained 6 bases not matched to a gene. This CDR3 is 16 amino acids long. CDR1 SGHRS and CDR2 YFSETQ come from the germline V gene. CDR3 DNA sequence: TGCGCCAGCAGCTTGATGTACAGGGGGTTCCAAGAGACCCAGTACTTC. This codes for CASSLMYRGFQETQYF.